This entry concerns a single T cell receptor beta chain. Its antigen is not identified. The data were taken from a study of cytotoxic CD8 clonotypes in ibrutinib-treated CLL. Across the whole study: Investigators reported some 24 partial and 2 complete responses; after median around 63 months, around 15 patients remained remitted and 12 progressed.

General study points: Clonality grew at ibrutinib response; at progression, it decreased back toward baseline. Sustained-remission and progressing patients were not sampled at matched times.

Sequenced by immunoSEQ multiplex PCR; TCRdb stores in-frame clones only, minus some. Among around 140,000 clones listed, 60% to 85% were seen once. This receptor was obtained from a human donor with chronic lymphocytic leukemia. The sequencing here drew on PBMCs, taken after 24 months of ibrutinib treatment.

The CDR3 nucleotides are TGCGCCAGCAGCTTGGCCGGGGCCGACTACGAGCAGTACTTC. It translates to CASSLAGADYEQYF. The V and J genes are TRBV5-1 and TRBJ2-7; D might be TRBD1 or TRBD2, each matching 5 bases. The CDR3 totals 14 residues. Germline CDR1 and CDR2: SGHRS and YFSETQ. V was trimmed by 0 bases and J by 3 bases, leaving 10 bases between them.